Here is one T cell receptor beta chain with its context. This sample is drawn from a study of blood T cell repertoires in COVID-19. Germline V lookup: CDR1 MNHEY, CDR2 SVGAGI. Losses at the gene ends were 6 bases for V and 4 bases for J; bases not matched to a gene: 9. This CDR3 region has 15 residues. Produced via immunoSEQ multiplex PCR; TCRdb's table is partial and in-frame only. Of hundreds of thousands of clones in the sample, 75% to 90% were seen once. Across about two dozen US areas, participants ranged in age from 18 to 89 years. Symptom resolution, clearance, or two negative PCRs marked donors in Cohort 3 as recovered.

The chain carries TRBV6-5 and TRBJ1-5, with TRBD1 matching over 7 bases. This sequence originates from a man younger than 35 who had recovered from COVID-19. Sequenced input: PBMCs or T cells enriched from blood (not recorded which). The CDR3 nucleotides are TGTGCCAGCAGGCCTCCGGGACAGCCGAATCAGCCCCAGCATTTT. Translated, it gives CASRPPGQPNQPQHF.